The 8 T cell receptor beta chains below were found in one sample sequenced in a study. Some clones are missing from TCRdb's copy, which holds only in-frame ones; the method was immunoSEQ multiplex PCR. The sample includes about 68,000 clones, around 93% of them seen just once. The sample was PBMCs. All receptors come from a man aged 40-55 years with rheumatoid arthritis.

This chain connects TRBV7-9 to TRBJ2-5; 8 bases map to TRBD1. The CDR3 sequence is 15 residues long. Germline loops: CDR1 SEHNR, CDR2 FQNEAQ (reference sequence). Trimming removed 4 bases from V and 1 base from J; junction bases left unmatched: 5. DNA for the CDR3: TGTGCCAGCAGCTCATACACAGGGGGCCAAGAGACCCAGTACTTC. Translated, it gives CASSSYTGGQETQYF.

The rearrangement uses TRBV24-1 and TRBJ1-2; D remains unclear. Germline values: CDR1 KGHDR, CDR2 SFDVKD. The CDR3 is 14 residues long. Trimming took off 0 bases at V and 2 bases at J, with 6 bases between the two ends. The CDR3 is CATSDLSSNYGYTF. CDR3 DNA: TGTGCCACCAGTGATTTGAGCAGCAACTATGGCTACACCTTC.

This clone was counted once. This chain links TRBV7-9 with TRBJ2-7, with 9 bases lining up with TRBD2. The V segment lost 6 bases and the J segment 3 bases; nucleotides outside the gene matches: 6. The CDR3 extends over 14 amino acids. Germline CDR1 SEHNR, CDR2 FQNEAQ (reference sequence). Here the CDR3 reads CASSRMTSGYEQYF. The CDR3 DNA is TGTGCCAGCAGTCGTATGACTAGCGGCTACGAGCAGTACTTC.

This clone is a singleton in its sample. The V call is TRBV5-1, the J call TRBJ1-2; D perhaps matches TRBD1 (6 bases). Germline-derived CDR1 and CDR2 are SGHRS and YFSETQ. Trimming took 4 bases from V and 8 from J, leaving 15 bases between them. The CDR3 length is 13 residues. CDR3 region: CASSRDTVGGYTF. CDR3 nucleotides: TGCGCCAGCAGCCGGGACACGGTGGGAGGCTACACCTTC.

The chain combines TRBV5-4 with TRBJ2-7; D unresolved. The CDR3 has 14 amino acids. Germline values: CDR1 SGHNT, CDR2 YYREEE (reference sequence). With 3 bases removed from V and 0 bases from J, the gap between germline ends came to 10 bases. The CDR3 DNA is TGTGCCAGCAGCTCGGGTCAGAACTCCTACGAGCAGTACTTC. It specifies CASSSGQNSYEQYF. Full variable domain (rest looked up from reference TRBV5-4 and TRBJ2-7): ETGVTQSPTHLIKTRGQQVTLRCSSQSGHNTVSWYQQALGQGPQFIFQYYREEENGRGNFPPRFSGLQFPNYSSELNVNALELDDSALYLCASSSGQNSYEQYFGPGTRLTVT.

The chain employs TRBV10-1 and TRBJ2-3, with D uncertain. Between the trimmed V and J ends, which lost 5 bases and 4 bases, there was a span of 10 bases. The CDR3 runs to 13 residues. CDR1 and CDR2 from the germline V gene are WNHNN and SYGVQD (reference sequence). CDR3 in DNA: TGCGCCAGCAGTATGGCCGGCGCAGATACGCAGTATTTT. Protein: CASSMAGADTQYF.

This sequence joins TRBV9 and TRBJ1-2; D gene uncertain. This CDR3 contains 12 residues. V was pared by 0 bases and J by 4 bases, with 4 bases between. Germline V gives CDR1 SGDLS, CDR2 YYNGEE. The CDR3 nucleotides read TGTGCCAGCAGCGTAGGCGGCTATGGCTACACCTTC. Translating gives CASSVGGYGYTF.

The J gene is TRBJ2-3, the V gene TRBV5-4; D unclear. Germline V gene data show CDR1 as SGHNT and CDR2 as YYREEE (reference sequence). The V end lost 1 base, the J end lost 1 base, and 4 bases lay between the germline ends. The CDR3 length is 13 residues. CDR3 loop: CASSLPGTDTQYF. The DNA for the CDR3 is TGTGCCAGCAGCTTGCCAGGCACAGATACGCAGTATTTT.